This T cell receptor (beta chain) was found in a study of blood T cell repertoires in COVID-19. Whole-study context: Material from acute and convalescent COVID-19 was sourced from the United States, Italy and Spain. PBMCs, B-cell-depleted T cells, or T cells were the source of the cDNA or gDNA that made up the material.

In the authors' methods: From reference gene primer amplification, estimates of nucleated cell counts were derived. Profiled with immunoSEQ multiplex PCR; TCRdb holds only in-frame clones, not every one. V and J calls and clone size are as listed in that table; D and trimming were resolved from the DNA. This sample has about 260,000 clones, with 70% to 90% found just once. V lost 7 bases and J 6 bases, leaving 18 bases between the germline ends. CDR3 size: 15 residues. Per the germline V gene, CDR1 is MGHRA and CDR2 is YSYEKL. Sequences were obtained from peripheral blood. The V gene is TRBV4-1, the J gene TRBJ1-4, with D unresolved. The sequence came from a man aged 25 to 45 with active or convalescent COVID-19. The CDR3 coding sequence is TGCGCCAGCACCCCATTCCCAGGCTGGGATGAAAAACTGTTTTTT. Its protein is CASTPFPGWDEKLFF.